Listed below are T cell receptor beta chains from one sample, sequenced in a study of blood T cells in healthy people across ages. A single record per CDR3 protein comes from TCRdb applying MiXCR to the 5' RACE reads. The data show roughly 500,000 distinct CDR3 sequences, with about 26% seen just once and 15% to 20% held by the top ten. Sequenced sample: blood. The receptors here all came from a woman in her 70s in good health. Both conserved end residues are part of each CDR3. D genes are given only for firm matches. Some rows have no size entry. The others give once, few or many, or a class for an expanded clone.

CDR3nt | CDR3aa | d_gene | v_gene | abundance | len | j_gene
TGCAGCGCTGAGACACGCTACAATGAGCAGTTCTTC | CSAETRYNEQFF | - | TRBV29-1 | few | 12 | TRBJ2-1
TGCGTCAGCAGCCTGCTGGGGACAGGGCACAATGAGCAGTTCTTC | CVSSLLGTGHNEQFF | TRBD1 | TRBV5-1 | - | 15 | TRBJ2-1
TGTGCCATCAGCGATGCCAGGTCGACCAATGAGCAGTTCTTC | CAISDARSTNEQFF | - | TRBV10-3 | - | 14 | TRBJ2-1
TGTGCCAGCAGCTTACGTCGGGACAGGGGCGCGTACTTTGAAAAACTGTTTTTT | CASSLRRDRGAYFEKLFF | TRBD1 | TRBV7-9 | - | 18 | TRBJ1-4
TGTGCCAGCAGCCAAGAGAATAACTATGGCTACACCTTC | CASSQENNYGYTF | - | TRBV4-2 | - | 13 | TRBJ1-2
TGTGCCAGCAGCTTCCCAGCGGGGAGAAAAACAGATACGCAGTATTTT | CASSFPAGRKTDTQYF | TRBD2 | TRBV7-9 | few | 16 | TRBJ2-3
TGCGCCAGCAGCTCCTCGTTCCCAGCGGGGGCGAACACCGGGGAGCTGTTTTTT | CASSSSFPAGANTGELFF | TRBD2 | TRBV5-1 | few | 18 | TRBJ2-2
TGTGCCAGCAGCTTGTCTTCGCGCGCCAGGGAAATGTGGGGCTACACCTTC | CASSLSSRAREMWGYTF | - | TRBV5-6 | - | 17 | TRBJ1-2
TGTGCCATCAGTGAGTTAATGATCGGGGGTGGAAACATTCAGTACTTC | CAISELMIGGGNIQYF | - | TRBV10-3 | few | 16 | TRBJ2-4
TGTGCCAGCAGTAGGACAGGGAGCTGGGATGGCTACACCTTC | CASSRTGSWDGYTF | TRBD1 | TRBV6-5 | - | 14 | TRBJ1-2
TGTGCCAGCAGCCAAGTAAGGGGGCTCGGGGAGCTGTTTTTT | CASSQVRGLGELFF | TRBD1 | TRBV3-1 | few | 14 | TRBJ2-2
TGCGCCAGCAGCCAAGAGGCCCCTACAGGGCAGTTCTTC | CASSQEAPTGQFF | - | TRBV4-1 | - | 13 | TRBJ2-1
TGTGCCAGCAGCTTAGATTCCGGACAGGGGGTAATACAGTACTTC | CASSLDSGQGVIQYF | TRBD1 | TRBV7-8 | - | 15 | TRBJ2-7
TGCGCCAGCAGCCGCTCACCCCAGGGGCTGGTGATGGATCGCAATGAGCAGTTCTTC | CASSRSPQGLVMDRNEQFF | - | TRBV4-3 | - | 19 | TRBJ2-1
TGTGCCAGCAGCCGACAGGGGGCCGTAGCTTTCTTT | CASSRQGAVAFF | TRBD1 | TRBV6-5 | many | 12 | TRBJ1-1
TGTGCCAGCAGTACACAGGGGAAAGGGGGCTACACCTTC | CASSTQGKGGYTF | TRBD1 | TRBV5-5 | few | 13 | TRBJ1-2
TGTGCCAGCAGCCGGACAGGGGAAAACTATGGCTACACCTTC | CASSRTGENYGYTF | TRBD1 | TRBV7-2 | many | 14 | TRBJ1-2
TGTGCCAGCAGCTTCACTAGCGGGGGGGTCCGGGAGACCCAGTACTTC | CASSFTSGGVRETQYF | TRBD2 | TRBV6-5 | many | 16 | TRBJ2-5
TGCGCCAGCAGCCCAGACGTTAACACCGGGGAGCTGTTTTTT | CASSPDVNTGELFF | - | TRBV5-1 | - | 14 | TRBJ2-2
TGTGCCAGTAGTATCTCAGGGGGCTGGGGAGAGACCCAGTACTTC | CASSISGGWGETQYF | TRBD1 | TRBV19 | once | 15 | TRBJ2-5
TGTGCCAGCTCACCCGGCAGGGTGGGTTCACCCCTCCACTTT | CASSPGRVGSPLHF | - | TRBV18 | - | 14 | TRBJ1-6
TGTGCCAGTAACAATCCTGGAAACACCATATATTTT | CASNNPGNTIYF | - | TRBV6-6 | - | 12 | TRBJ1-3
TGCAGTGCTAGAGATTCAGGGGGTGGAGACATTCAGTACTTC | CSARDSGGGDIQYF | TRBD1 | TRBV20-1 | many | 14 | TRBJ2-4
TGCGCCAGCAGCACCGGGACTAGCGGGGGGGCCAATGAGCAGTTCTTC | CASSTGTSGGANEQFF | TRBD2 | TRBV5-1 | few | 16 | TRBJ2-1
TGCAGTGCTAACCCCCGGAGTATCGAGACAGATACGCAGTATTTT | CSANPRSIETDTQYF | - | TRBV20-1 | - | 15 | TRBJ2-3
TGCAGTGCTAATCGGGGCGGAGGGGGAGAGACCCAGTACTTC | CSANRGGGGETQYF | - | TRBV20-1 | - | 14 | TRBJ2-5
TGCAGCGTTTCGCTAGCGGGGGGTTCCCAATACTTC | CSVSLAGGSQYF | TRBD2 | TRBV29-1 | - | 12 | TRBJ2-7
TGCGCCAGCCAAGCCGAGGAGACCCAGTACTTC | CASQAEETQYF | - | TRBV5-1 | few | 11 | TRBJ2-5
TGTGCCAGCATCCAGTCGTACGAGCAGTACTTC | CASIQSYEQYF | - | TRBV2 | - | 11 | TRBJ2-7
TGCAGTGCTAGAGATGGGGGAGGCTTAGGCAAAAACATTCAGTACTTC | CSARDGGGLGKNIQYF | - | TRBV20-1 | few | 16 | TRBJ2-4
TGCGCCAGCAGCGGGGTGGTTGCGTACGAGCAGTACTTC | CASSGVVAYEQYF | - | TRBV5-1 | - | 13 | TRBJ2-7
TGCAGCGTTGTAGGGGCAGGGAAGGAGGGCACTGAAGCTTTCTTT | CSVVGAGKEGTEAFF | - | TRBV29-1 | - | 15 | TRBJ1-1
TGCAGTGCTAGGTCTACCGGGGCAGCGAACACTGAAGCTTTCTTT | CSARSTGAANTEAFF | - | TRBV20-1 | - | 15 | TRBJ1-1
TGTGCCAGCAGTGAAAGGTTCCTGAACACTGAAGCTTTCTTT | CASSERFLNTEAFF | - | TRBV2 | - | 14 | TRBJ1-1
TGTGCCAGCAGCTTTACAGGGGTGGGTGAAAAACTGTTTTTT | CASSFTGVGEKLFF | TRBD1 | TRBV7-8 | - | 14 | TRBJ1-4
TGTGCCAGCAGCTCCCGAGTTAACTATGGCTACACCTTC | CASSSRVNYGYTF | - | TRBV9 | few | 13 | TRBJ1-2
TGTGCCAGTAGTATCTTTGGGCGGGTCGATCTAGAAGGCTACACCTTC | CASSIFGRVDLEGYTF | - | TRBV19 | - | 16 | TRBJ1-2
TGTGCCAGCAGTTCTGTGACAGGGAGAGGAAACACCATATATTTT | CASSSVTGRGNTIYF | TRBD1 | TRBV12-3/TRBV12-4 | - | 15 | TRBJ1-3
TGTGCCAGCAGCCAAGGGGCTAGCGGGGAAAAGACCCAGTACTTC | CASSQGASGEKTQYF | TRBD2 | TRBV3-1 | - | 15 | TRBJ2-5
TGCAGTGCTATTGTGACCGGAAACACCATATATTTT | CSAIVTGNTIYF | - | TRBV20-1 | - | 12 | TRBJ1-3
TGTGCCAGCGTTCGAGTGGCTCAGGAAGCTTTCTTT | CASVRVAQEAFF | - | TRBV2 | - | 12 | TRBJ1-1
TGTGCCAGCAGCCACGAACGGTGGGTCACAGATACGCAGTATTTT | CASSHERWVTDTQYF | - | TRBV9 | - | 15 | TRBJ2-3
TGTGCCAGCAGCCCCCCCAGACAGGGGTATGGCTACACCTTC | CASSPPRQGYGYTF | TRBD1 | TRBV7-2 | few | 14 | TRBJ1-2
TGTGCCAGCAGCGGCCCGGGACAGGGGGCGGTTGGCTACACCTTC | CASSGPGQGAVGYTF | TRBD1 | TRBV5-6 | - | 15 | TRBJ1-2
TGCAGCGTTTGGGTCTCTGGGGCCAACGTCCTGACTTTC | CSVWVSGANVLTF | - | TRBV29-1 | few | 13 | TRBJ2-6
TGCAGCGTTGAAGGCACGGATCTGGGCATTCAGTACTTC | CSVEGTDLGIQYF | - | TRBV29-1 | few | 13 | TRBJ2-4
TGTGCCAGCAGTTACAGTCGCGATGCCACGTCCTTC | CASSYSRDATSF | - | TRBV6-2/TRBV6-3 | few | 12 | TRBJ2-5
TGTGCCAGCAGCTTCGACAGGGGAATGGATCCTTTCTTT | CASSFDRGMDPFF | TRBD1 | TRBV7-2 | few | 13 | TRBJ1-1
TGTGCCAGCAGTTTTGGCAACTCCTACGAGCAGTACTTC | CASSFGNSYEQYF | - | TRBV28 | few | 13 | TRBJ2-7
TGTGCCAGCTCACCCCAGGTCCCCGGCTCTGGAAACACCATATATTTT | CASSPQVPGSGNTIYF | - | TRBV18 | few | 16 | TRBJ1-3
TGTGCCAGCAGCAAAACGGCGTACCAAGAGACCCAGTACTTC | CASSKTAYQETQYF | - | TRBV21-1 | - | 14 | TRBJ2-5
TGTGCCAGTAGTATGAAACAAGAGACCCAGTACTTC | CASSMKQETQYF | - | TRBV19 | few | 12 | TRBJ2-5
TGTGCCAGCAGTTCCGGGGGACAGGGGGCACGGGAGACCCAGTACTTC | CASSSGGQGARETQYF | TRBD1 | TRBV12-3/TRBV12-4 | - | 16 | TRBJ2-5
TGCGCCAGCAGCACAGGGACAGGGATCTACGAGCAGTACTTC | CASSTGTGIYEQYF | TRBD1 | TRBV5-1 | few | 14 | TRBJ2-7
TGTGCCAGCACCTCAAAGCCTAAGACCCAGTACTTC | CASTSKPKTQYF | - | TRBV7-3 | few | 12 | TRBJ2-5
TGTGCCAGCAGCTTAGCGTCCGGGTATAGGGTCGAGCAGTACTTC | CASSLASGYRVEQYF | - | TRBV7-9 | few | 15 | TRBJ2-7
TGCGCCAGCAGCCACGGATTAGGGACAGATACGCAGTATTTT | CASSHGLGTDTQYF | - | TRBV4-3 | - | 14 | TRBJ2-3
TGCAGTGCGTACATGCCGGGAAACACCGGGGAGCTGTTTTTT | CSAYMPGNTGELFF | - | TRBV20-1 | many | 14 | TRBJ2-2
TGCGCCAGCAGCTTCCGAGGGGGACAAGCCAAAAACATTCAGTACTTC | CASSFRGGQAKNIQYF | - | TRBV5-1 | few | 16 | TRBJ2-4